This TCR beta chain emerged from a study of blood T cell repertoires in COVID-19. About the study: Samples taken during acute and convalescent COVID-19 were collected in the United States, Italy and Spain. T cells, B-cell-depleted T cells, or PBMCs provided the cDNA or gDNA that served as material.

Per the germline V gene, CDR1 is LNHDA and CDR2 is SQIVND (reference sequence). The CDR3 totals 14 residues. The junction had 5 bases not matched to a gene; V was cut back by 6 bases and J by 4 bases. Study processing details: Cell counts per sample came from amplifying reference gene primers. Method: immunoSEQ multiplex PCR; TCRdb's copy keeps in-frame clones and lacks some. V, J and clone size derive from that table, while D and trimming were established from the DNA sequence. Among some 60,000 clones listed, around 86% were seen once. Comments on this clone: Other DNA sequences in this specimen translate into the identical CDR3.

Sequenced: peripheral blood. The origin of this receptor is a human donor in a cohort sampled during active COVID-19. The V and J genes are TRBV19 and TRBJ2-2, with 7 bases matching TRBD1. CDR3 sequence: CASRLQGSTGELFF. CDR3 bases: TGTGCCAGTAGACTACAGGGGAGCACCGGGGAGCTGTTTTTT.